The sequence of this TCR beta chain was determined in a study of CD8+ T cells in alopecia areata. In the study overall: Twice a day, 5 to 10 mg of oral tofacitinib was administered to treated patients. Severity was scored as percentage of affected scalp area in treated patients. Study-wide points: Across lesional scalp, and particularly alopecia totalis/universalis, clonality surpassed that of normal scalp. Scalp clonality and expanded CD8+ clones among the top 100 were significantly decreased by tofacitinib.

Germline assignment: CDR1 SQVTM and CDR2 ANQGSEA. V lost 4 bases and J 6 bases, leaving 6 bases between the germline ends. The CDR3 runs to 10 residues. Sample treatment: oral pan-JAK inhibitor, 5-10 mg twice daily. In each case, RNA was isolated and then reverse transcribed into cDNA as the sequencing template. The data were produced by immunoSEQ multiplex PCR, yet TCRdb's version contains in-frame clones alone and is incomplete. The sample has about 270,000 clones; 60% are singletons. With respect to this clone: Its antigen remains unidentified.

The TCR originated in a human donor with alopecia areata. The gene calls are TRBV29-1 and TRBJ1-2; D unresolved. The source was CD4+ T cells sorted from blood, collected at week 52, from a patient treated with tofacitinib. The CDR3 coding sequence is TGCAGCGTTGGCCGAAATGGCTACACCTTC. Its protein product is CSVGRNGYTF.